These 30 T cell receptor beta chains came from one sample sequenced in a study of blood T cell repertoires in COVID-19. Generated by immunoSEQ multiplex PCR, the TCRdb table keeps only in-frame clones and is missing some. The table shows around 200,000 clones, with approximately 83% occurring only once. The source material was peripheral blood. All receptors derive from a woman younger than 45 with COVID-19, enrolled during active disease.

The table lists this clone with a few counts. The CDR3 sequence is CASSPRASGGAGTQYF. CDR3 DNA: TGTGCCAGCAGCCCTAGAGCTAGCGGGGGGGCCGGGACCCAGTACTTC. The genes are TRBV7-2 and TRBJ2-5, with 12 bases that match TRBD2. V was pared by 5 bases and J by 7 bases, with 11 bases of the junction left unmatched. This CDR3 region has 16 residues. Germline V lookup: CDR1 SGHTA, CDR2 FQGNSA. The full variable domain, with the rest looked up from reference TRBV7-2 and TRBJ2-5, is GAGVSQSPSNKVTEKGKDVELRCDPISGHTALYWYRQSLGQGLEFLIYFQGNSAPDKSGLPSDRFSAERTGGSVSTLTIQRTQQEDSAVYLCASSPRASGGAGTQYFGPGTRLLVL.

The chain is built from TRBV5-1 and TRBJ1-5; D is perhaps TRBD1 (5 bases). This CDR3 has 21 amino acids. In germline, CDR1 is SGHRS, CDR2 YFSETQ. V was cut by 6 bases and J by 1 base, with 32 bases left in between. For the CDR3, the DNA is TGCGCCAGCACGGTTTTACGGGGCACACGGGGGGACGACTTGAGCAATCAGCCCCAGCATTTT. Its translation is CASTVLRGTRGDDLSNQPQHF.

The chain has TRBV15 and TRBJ1-3; 8 bases align to TRBD1. After removal of 0 bases from V and 4 bases from J, the junction contained 2 bases not matched to a gene. The CDR3 is 15 residues long. Germline-derived CDR1 and CDR2 are LNHNV and YYDKDF (reference sequence). The CDR3 protein is CATSRDQGAGNTIYF. The CDR3 nucleotides are TGTGCCACCAGCAGAGATCAGGGGGCCGGAAACACCATATATTTT.

On this clone itself: Germline is not matched at one junction end, which may reflect a read error. The rearrangement uses TRBV3-1 (or the pseudogene TRBV3-2) and TRBJ2-7, with D possibly being TRBD1 (6 bases). The CDR3 length is 14 residues. Germline V gene sequence: CDR1 LGHDT, CDR2 YNNKEL (reference sequence). In nucleotides, the CDR3 is TGTGCCAGCACCCAAGGACAGAGAGCCTGGGAGCAGTACTTC. Its translation is CASTQGQRAWEQYF.

The CDR3 loop is CASSPQGNYGGVATNEKLFF. For the CDR3, the DNA is TGCGCCAGCAGCCCCCAGGGAAATTATGGGGGGGTAGCAACTAATGAAAAACTGTTTTTT. This chain connects TRBV5-1 to TRBJ1-4; tentative D call: TRBD1 (5 bases). The CDR3 contains 20 residues. Trimming stripped 4 bases from V and 0 bases from J, with 25 bases between. Germline CDR1 and CDR2: SGHRS and YFSETQ.

The V and J genes are TRBV6-5 and TRBJ2-5; TRBD1 matches 8 bases. The CDR3 contains 14 residues. Germline-derived CDR1 and CDR2 are MNHEY and SVGAGI. V shed 5 bases, J shed 5 bases, and the junction held 7 bases outside the gene matches. CDR3 bases: TGTGCCAGCAGTCCGGACAGGGTCGCGGAGACCCAGTACTTC. Its protein product is CASSPDRVAETQYF.

This chain uses TRBV7-2 with TRBJ2-7, with D possibly matching TRBD1 (5 bases). The CDR3 consists of 13 residues. Trimming removed 4 bases at V and 3 bases at J, with 10 bases between. Germline CDR1 is SGHTA and CDR2 is FQGNSA. In nucleotides, the CDR3 is TGTGCCAGCAGCTCGGCAGGGAACTACGAGCAGTACTTC. Its translation: CASSSAGNYEQYF.

The gene calls are TRBV12-5 and TRBJ1-1; a possible D gene is TRBD1 (5 bases). CDR1 is LGHNT and CDR2 is FRNRAP in the germline V gene. Between the trimmed V and J ends, which lost 0 bases and 1 base, there was a span of 9 bases. This CDR3 spans 15 amino acids. The CDR3 DNA sequence: TGTGCTAGTGGTTTGGTAATAACAGGGAACACTGAAGCTTTCTTT. It specifies CASGLVITGNTEAFF.

The chain has TRBV28 and TRBJ2-5; 13 bases agree with TRBD2. The germline V gene encodes CDR1 MDHEN and CDR2 SYDVKM. The CDR3 is 17 amino acids. V was pared by 8 bases and J by 7 bases, with 16 bases of the junction left unmatched. The CDR3 bases are TGTGCCAGCGTTGCAGAAACTAGCGGGGGGGCCGGTAGGACCCAGTACTTC. Protein product: CASVAETSGGAGRTQYF.

Here the CDR3 DNA reads TGTGCCAGCAATACAGGGTTTCCCTCTGCCCTTTTAAGCAATCAGCCCCAGCATTTT. Its protein product is CASNTGFPSALLSNQPQHF. The chain is built from TRBV19 and TRBJ1-5; the D gene is possibly TRBD1 (6 bases). Trimming shortened V by 9 bases and J by 1 base, and 28 bases separated the two germline ends. The CDR3 is 19 amino acids. Germline CDR1 is LNHDA and CDR2 is SQIVND (reference sequence).

The chain links TRBV7-2 to TRBJ2-3; 7 bases fit TRBD2. This CDR3 region has 13 residues. Germline V gene sequence: CDR1 SGHTA, CDR2 FQGNSA. V shed 7 bases, J shed 4 bases, and the junction held 5 bases outside the gene matches. The CDR3 loop reads CASNPGGADTQYF. In DNA form, the CDR3 reads TGTGCCAGCAACCCGGGGGGAGCAGATACGCAGTATTTT.

This clone appeared once. This CDR3 is CASSLEREFNEQYF. The DNA for the CDR3 is TGTGCCAGCAGTTTGGAGCGGGAGTTTAACGAGCAGTACTTC. V gene TRBV6-2 or TRBV6-3 combines with J gene TRBJ2-7; 8 bases line up with TRBD2. The CDR3 contains 14 residues. The germline gives CDR1 MNHEY, CDR2 SVGEGT. V trimming: 4 bases; J trimming: 5 bases; junction bases outside the gene matches: 7.

This chain links TRBV18 with TRBJ2-7, with TRBD1 identical over 8 bases. V lost 3 bases and J lost 5; bases outside the gene matches: 21. This CDR3 spans 19 amino acids. Germline CDR1 is KGHSH and CDR2 is LQKENI. This CDR3 is CASSPSSDRGARSLHEQYF. In DNA, the CDR3 is TGTGCCAGCTCACCTTCCTCCGACAGGGGCGCTCGATCCCTCCACGAGCAGTACTTC.

The chain has TRBV6-2 or TRBV6-3 and TRBJ2-7; D gene ambiguous. The germline V gene has CDR1 MNHEY and CDR2 SVGEGT. V was shortened by 0 bases and J by 7 bases, with 19 bases between the two germline ends. This CDR3 contains 16 residues. CDR3 nucleotides: TGTGCCAGCAGTTACTCGTCCCAGCGCCCTTTCGAAGAGCAGTACTTC. Translating it yields CASSYSSQRPFEEQYF.

This chain links TRBV30 with TRBJ1-1; 7 nucleotides match TRBD1. The V and J ends lost 3 bases and 4 bases, in that order; junction bases with no gene match: 5. The CDR3 spans 13 residues. The germline gives CDR1 GTSNPN, CDR2 SVGIG (reference sequence). This CDR3 reads CAWRGRGSTEAFF. In DNA, the CDR3 is TGTGCCTGGAGGGGCAGGGGGAGCACTGAAGCTTTCTTT. The full variable domain, its missing parts supplied by reference TRBV30 and TRBJ1-1, is SQTIHQWPATLVQPVGSPLSLECTVEGTSNPNLYWYRQAAGRGLQLLFYSVGIGQISSEVPQNLSASRPQDRQFILSSKKLLLSDSGFYLCAWRGRGSTEAFFGQGTRLTVV.

The rearrangement links TRBV28 to TRBJ1-2; 10 nucleotides align to TRBD1. This CDR3 region has 17 residues. The ends lost 6 bases at V and 0 bases at J; junction bases unmatched: 10. Germline assignment: CDR1 MDHEN and CDR2 SYDVKM. The CDR3 nucleotides read TGTGCCAGCAGCTACAGGACAGGGGGTCTAGCTAACTATGGCTACACCTTC. It yields the protein CASSYRTGGLANYGYTF.

In this sample, this clone turned up a few times. V usage is TRBV2 and J usage is TRBJ1-2; tentatively, D is TRBD1 (5 bases). CDR1 SNHLY and CDR2 FYNNEI come from the germline V gene. Trimming pared 6 bases from V and 3 bases from J, leaving 17 bases between. The CDR3 loop spans 15 amino acids. As DNA, the CDR3 is TGTGCCAGCAGCCAGGGTTGGGGATTAGACTATGGCTACACCTTC. As protein: CASSQGWGLDYGYTF.

This clone was detected a few times. V is TRBV24-1 and J is TRBJ2-5; TRBD2 is a possible D gene (6 bases). The CDR3 has 19 amino acids. Trimming shortened V by 0 bases and J by 0 bases, and 19 bases separated the two germline ends. The germline CDR1 and CDR2 sequences are KGHDR and SFDVKD. The CDR3 protein is CATSDLKGQGGPYQETQYF. The CDR3 DNA reads as TGTGCCACCAGTGATTTGAAAGGGCAGGGAGGCCCGTACCAAGAGACCCAGTACTTC.

V usage is TRBV4-1 and J usage is TRBJ1-2; the D is unclear. The CDR3 runs to 15 residues. V was trimmed by 0 bases and J by 7 bases, leaving 15 bases between them. The germline V gene has CDR1 MGHRA and CDR2 YSYEKL. CDR3 residues: CASSQERISGTGYTF. The CDR3 DNA is TGCGCCAGCAGCCAAGAGAGGATATCGGGAACTGGCTACACCTTC.

The chain carries TRBV12-3 or TRBV12-4 and TRBJ1-2, with D maybe TRBD1 (5 bases). Trimming shortened V by 1 base and J by 8 bases, and 11 bases separated the two germline ends. This CDR3 has 13 amino acids. CDR3 DNA sequence: TGTGCCAGCAGTTTAGAGACAGTTCCCGGCTACACCTTC. It yields the protein CASSLETVPGYTF.

The chain is built from TRBV4-1 and TRBJ1-2, with 8 nucleotides matching TRBD1. Germline CDR1 and CDR2: MGHRA and YSYEKL. With 1 base clipped from V and 10 bases from J, the junction kept 11 bases outside the gene matches. CDR3 length equals 15 residues. CDR3 coding DNA: TGCGCCAGCAGCCAAGGAGACAGGGGAAGCGTTCCCTACACCTTC. Translation gives CASSQGDRGSVPYTF.

The rearrangement links TRBV2 to TRBJ2-3; TRBD2 matches 13 bases. Per the germline V gene, CDR1 is SNHLY and CDR2 is FYNNEI. This CDR3 spans 17 amino acids. J was trimmed by 0 bases and V by 7 bases; bases with no gene match: 7. Written as DNA, the CDR3 is TGTGCCAGCACTAGACTAGCGGGGGGTTCTAGCACAGATACGCAGTATTTT. Protein product: CASTRLAGGSSTDTQYF.

V is TRBV19 and J is TRBJ2-5; D is perhaps TRBD2 (6 bases). The CDR3 runs to 17 residues. CDR1 is LNHDA, CDR2 SQIVND, per germline (reference sequence). The V end was cut by 1 base, the J end by 5 bases, with 20 bases between. The CDR3 reads CASSIVDHSGVEETQYF. CDR3 nucleotides: TGTGCCAGTAGTATAGTCGATCACTCGGGAGTGGAGGAGACCCAGTACTTC.

CDR3 DNA: TGTGCCAGCAGCCTCAGCGGGGGGAGCACAACAGATACGCAGTATTTT. Encoded protein: CASSLSGGSTTDTQYF. V is TRBV2 and J is TRBJ2-3, with 9 bases identical to TRBD2. The V gene's germline CDR1 is SNHLY and CDR2 FYNNEI. The CDR3 has 16 amino acids. Unmatched junction bases numbered 10, after V lost 6 bases and J lost 3 bases.

The genes are TRBV30 and TRBJ2-3; weak D call: TRBD2 (6 bases). Germline V gives CDR1 GTSNPN, CDR2 SVGIG (reference sequence). The CDR3 runs to 14 residues. Trimming took off 5 bases at V and 5 bases at J, with 17 bases between the two ends. CDR3 region: CAWWERAVRDTQYF. CDR3 DNA: TGTGCCTGGTGGGAGCGGGCCGTCCGAGATACGCAGTATTTT.

CDR3 in DNA: TGTGCCAGCAGCGCCTTAATCGGGGGGGAGCTGTTTTTT. Its protein product is CASSALIGGELFF. The chain links TRBV6-5 to TRBJ2-2; D is unclear. The germline gives CDR1 MNHEY, CDR2 SVGAGI. The CDR3 loop spans 13 amino acids. V was pared by 6 bases and J by 8 bases, with 13 bases between.

The rearrangement uses TRBV2 and TRBJ1-3, with D maybe TRBD1 (5 bases). This CDR3 comprises 16 residues. Looked up from germline, CDR1 is SNHLY and CDR2 is FYNNEI. V lost 1 base to trimming and J lost 4 bases, with 14 bases between them. In nucleotides, the CDR3 is TGTGCCAGCAGTGAAGGCTCGGGGGTGGAGGGAAACACCATATATTTT. This translates into CASSEGSGVEGNTIYF.

About this clone: The same CDR3 is also encoded by other DNA sequences in this sample. This chain links TRBV29-1 with TRBJ2-7; 9 positions agree with TRBD2. Germline V gene data show CDR1 as SQVTM and CDR2 as ANQGSEA. The CDR3 consists of 14 residues. The J segment lost 2 bases and the V segment lost 4 bases, leaving 6 bases of the junction unmatched. CDR3 sequence: CSVGSAGGTYEQYF. The CDR3 DNA follows: TGCAGCGTTGGGTCAGCGGGAGGTACCTACGAGCAGTACTTC.

The genes are TRBV5-6 and TRBJ2-2; 8 bases match TRBD2. This CDR3 contains 15 residues. Germline V gene sequence: CDR1 SGHDT, CDR2 YYEEEE. Trimming removed 4 bases from V and 6 bases from J; junction bases left unmatched: 8. CDR3 sequence reads: CASSRDTGGPGELFF. In nucleotides, the CDR3 is TGTGCCAGCAGCCGGGATACGGGAGGGCCCGGGGAGCTGTTTTTT.

This sequence joins TRBV30 and TRBJ2-7, with 14 nucleotides matching TRBD2. The ends lost 2 bases at V and 4 bases at J; junction bases unmatched: 16. This CDR3 region has 19 residues. Germline V CDR1 and CDR2: GTSNPN, SVGIG (reference sequence). The CDR3 is CAWSFSTSGRVGDDYEQYF. Here the CDR3 DNA reads TGTGCCTGGAGTTTCTCGACTAGCGGGAGGGTCGGAGATGATTACGAGCAGTACTTC.